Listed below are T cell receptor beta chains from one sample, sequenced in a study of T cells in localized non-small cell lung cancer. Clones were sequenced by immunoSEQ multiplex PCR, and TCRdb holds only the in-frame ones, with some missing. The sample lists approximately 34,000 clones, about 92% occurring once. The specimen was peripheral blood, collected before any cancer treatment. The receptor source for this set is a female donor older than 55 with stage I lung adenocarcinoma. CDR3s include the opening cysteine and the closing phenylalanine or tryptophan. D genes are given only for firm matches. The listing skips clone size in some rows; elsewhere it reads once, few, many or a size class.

CDR3: CASSLTGPNYGYTF
DNA: TGTGCCAGCAGTCTTACAGGGCCAAACTATGGCTACACCTTC
V: TRBV28
J: TRBJ1-2
size: once
D: .

CDR3: CASSFGQGILETQYF
DNA: TGTGCCAGCAGTTTCGGACAAGGAATCCTAGAGACCCAGTACTTC
V: TRBV28
J: TRBJ2-5
size: .
D: .

CDR3: CASSPRGDRGEQYF
DNA: TGTGCCAGCAGCCCACGAGGGGACAGGGGCGAGCAGTACTTC
V: TRBV7-3
J: TRBJ2-7
size: .
D: TRBD1

CDR3: CASSFNRGPSEAFF
DNA: TGTGCCAGCAGCTTTAACAGGGGGCCTTCTGAAGCTTTCTTT
V: TRBV7-9
J: TRBJ1-1
size: .
D: TRBD1

CDR3: CAISDRGDEQFF
DNA: TGTGCCATCAGTGACAGGGGCGATGAGCAGTTCTTC
V: TRBV10-3
J: TRBJ2-1
size: .
D: .

CDR3: CASSPGSANEKLFF
DNA: TGTGCCAGCTCACCCGGGTCCGCTAATGAAAAACTGTTTTTT
V: TRBV18
J: TRBJ1-4
size: .
D: .

CDR3: CASRIGANTEAFF
DNA: TGTGCCAGCAGGATAGGGGCGAACACTGAAGCTTTCTTT
V: TRBV6-6
J: TRBJ1-1
size: once
D: .

CDR3: CASSIDNLGQSNEQFF
DNA: TGTGCCAGTAGTATAGATAATTTGGGACAGTCCAATGAGCAGTTCTTC
V: TRBV19
J: TRBJ2-1
size: .
D: TRBD1

CDR3: CSVCPGGTEAFF
DNA: TGCAGCGTTTGTCCAGGTGGCACTGAAGCTTTCTTT
V: TRBV29-1
J: TRBJ1-1
size: few
D: .

CDR3: CASSLAYRDTGELFF
DNA: TGTGCCAGCAGCTTAGCGTACCGGGACACCGGGGAGCTGTTTTTT
V: TRBV11-2
J: TRBJ2-2
size: once
D: .

CDR3: CASRTSGGSSYNEQFF
DNA: TGTGCCAGCAGGACTAGCGGGGGATCCTCCTACAATGAGCAGTTCTTC
V: TRBV7-2
J: TRBJ2-1
size: .
D: TRBD2

CDR3: CVSSQEQLAGGQDTQYF
DNA: TGCGTCAGCAGCCAAGAGCAACTAGCGGGGGGGCAAGATACGCAGTATTTT
V: TRBV4-1
J: TRBJ2-3
size: .
D: TRBD2

CDR3: CASSGPTGELFF
DNA: TGTGCCAGCAGCGGACCTACCGGGGAGCTGTTTTTT
V: TRBV7-3
J: TRBJ2-2
size: .
D: .

CDR3: CASRLGAREKLFF
DNA: TGTGCCAGCAGGCTCGGGGCGCGGGAAAAACTGTTTTTT
V: TRBV27
J: TRBJ1-4
size: .
D: .

CDR3: CASSEEGRKETQYF
DNA: TGCGCCAGCAGTGAGGAGGGACGAAAAGAGACCCAGTACTTC
V: TRBV10-2
J: TRBJ2-5
size: .
D: .

CDR3: CASSSGVEQFF
DNA: TGTGCCAGCAGCTCGGGTGTCGAGCAGTTCTTC
V: TRBV7-9
J: TRBJ2-1
size: .
D: .

CDR3: CASSSPDTANQPQHF
DNA: TGTGCCAGCAGTTCCCCGGATACTGCCAATCAGCCCCAGCATTTT
V: TRBV28
J: TRBJ1-5
size: .
D: .

CDR3: CASRPTTANYGYTF
DNA: TGTGCCAGCAGGCCGACGACAGCGAACTATGGCTACACCTTC
V: TRBV6-6
J: TRBJ1-2
size: .
D: .

CDR3: CASSLRMGRDGYTF
DNA: TGTGCCAGCAGCTTAAGAATGGGCCGGGATGGCTACACCTTC
V: TRBV7-3
J: TRBJ1-2
size: once
D: .

CDR3: CASSPGGQGRYSGNTIYF
DNA: TGTGCCAGCAGCCCGGGGGGACAGGGGCGCTACTCTGGAAACACCATATATTTT
V: TRBV7-9
J: TRBJ1-3
size: .
D: TRBD1

CDR3: CASSFGQVWGEQYF
DNA: TGTGCCAGCAGCTTCGGACAGGTTTGGGGAGAGCAGTACTTC
V: TRBV7-9
J: TRBJ2-7
size: .
D: TRBD1

CDR3: CASSLAARRSTDTQYF
DNA: TGTGCCAGCAGCTTAGCCGCGCGGAGGAGCACAGATACGCAGTATTTT
V: TRBV7-2
J: TRBJ2-3
size: .
D: .

CDR3: CASSQVLGRGSSYEQYF
DNA: TGTGCCAGCAGCCAAGTATTGGGGCGGGGTAGCTCCTACGAGCAGTACTTC
V: TRBV14
J: TRBJ2-7
size: .
D: .

CDR3: CASSPNARVAGNTIYF
DNA: TGCGCCAGCAGCCCAAACGCCCGGGTAGCTGGAAACACCATATATTTT
V: TRBV4-1
J: TRBJ1-3
size: .
D: .

CDR3: CASSTQGNTEAFF
DNA: TGTGCCAGCAGCACCCAGGGGAACACTGAAGCTTTCTTT
V: TRBV7-3
J: TRBJ1-1
size: .
D: .

CDR3: CASSLDVYYNEQFF
DNA: TGTGCCAGCAGCTTAGACGTGTACTACAATGAGCAGTTCTTC
V: TRBV7-2
J: TRBJ2-1
size: .
D: .

CDR3: CASSNQGQGEAFF
DNA: TGTGCCAGCTCGAACCAGGGGCAAGGTGAAGCTTTCTTT
V: TRBV18
J: TRBJ1-1
size: .
D: .

CDR3: CASSRGPDEKLFF
DNA: TGTGCCAGCAGCCGCGGACCGGATGAAAAACTGTTTTTT
V: TRBV7-2
J: TRBJ1-4
size: .
D: .

CDR3: CASSPGGSGNTIYF
DNA: TGCGCCAGCAGCCCTGGGGGCTCTGGAAACACCATATATTTT
V: TRBV5-1
J: TRBJ1-3
size: .
D: .

CDR3: CAITGGQGAYEQYF
DNA: TGTGCCATCACGGGAGGACAGGGGGCCTACGAGCAGTACTTC
V: TRBV10-3
J: TRBJ2-7
size: .
D: TRBD1

CDR3: CAIRRGAFF
DNA: TGTGCCATCAGGAGGGGGGCTTTCTTT
V: TRBV10-3
J: TRBJ1-1
size: .
D: .

CDR3: CASSPPTGPSNTEAFF
DNA: TGTGCCAGCAGTCCGCCGACAGGCCCCTCAAACACTGAAGCTTTCTTT
V: TRBV28
J: TRBJ1-1
size: .
D: .

CDR3: CASSRDRINYEQYF
DNA: TGTGCCAGTAGCCGGGACAGGATAAACTACGAGCAGTACTTC
V: TRBV19
J: TRBJ2-7
size: .
D: TRBD1

CDR3: CASSQDTETPEFF
DNA: TGCGCCAGCAGCCAAGATACGGAGACACCTGAGTTCTTC
V: TRBV4-3
J: TRBJ2-1
size: .
D: .

CDR3: CASSLKGPQETQYF
DNA: TGTGCCAGCAGCTTAAAGGGTCCCCAAGAGACCCAGTACTTC
V: TRBV13
J: TRBJ2-5
size: .
D: .

CDR3: CASSLAENYGYTF
DNA: TGCGCCAGCAGCTTGGCAGAAAACTATGGCTACACCTTC
V: TRBV5-1
J: TRBJ1-2
size: once
D: .

CDR3: CASRNRLAGTDTQYF
DNA: TGTGCCAGCAGGAATAGACTAGCGGGAACAGATACGCAGTATTTT
V: TRBV6-6
J: TRBJ2-3
size: .
D: TRBD2

CDR3: CASSSSQALHQPQHF
DNA: TGTGCCAGCAGTTCTTCACAGGCCCTCCATCAGCCCCAGCATTTT
V: TRBV28
J: TRBJ1-5
size: once
D: .

CDR3: CASTKGAGTNYGYTF
DNA: TGTGCCAGTACCAAAGGAGCAGGGACTAACTATGGCTACACCTTC
V: TRBV19
J: TRBJ1-2
size: .
D: .

CDR3: CASSPQGALAGNTIYF
DNA: TGCGCCAGCAGCCCACAGGGGGCGCTTGCTGGAAACACCATATATTTT
V: TRBV5-1
J: TRBJ1-3
size: once
D: TRBD1

CDR3: CAWSVPPDTQYF
DNA: TGTGCCTGGAGTGTACCCCCAGATACGCAGTATTTT
V: TRBV30
J: TRBJ2-3
size: few
D: .

CDR3: CASSDGVGSPLHF
DNA: TGTGCCAGCAGTGACGGGGTGGGCTCACCCCTCCACTTT
V: TRBV2
J: TRBJ1-6
size: .
D: .

CDR3: CASSQTGKSYTF
DNA: TGTGCCAGCAGTCAAACAGGGAAATCGTACACCTTC
V: TRBV7-3
J: TRBJ1-2
size: .
D: .

CDR3: CASREAGGVYNEQFF
DNA: TGTGCCAGCAGGGAGGCGGGAGGGGTCTACAATGAGCAGTTCTTC
V: TRBV27
J: TRBJ2-1
size: .
D: TRBD2

CDR3: CASTETGQGRGETQYF
DNA: TGTGCCAGTACCGAGACCGGACAGGGGAGAGGTGAGACCCAGTACTTC
V: TRBV19
J: TRBJ2-5
size: .
D: TRBD1

CDR3: CASDSRDRVNEQFF
DNA: TGTGCCAGCGATAGTAGGGACAGGGTCAATGAGCAGTTCTTC
V: TRBV19
J: TRBJ2-1
size: once
D: TRBD1

CDR3: CASTRGSTDTQYF
DNA: TGTGCCAGCACTAGGGGCTCCACAGATACGCAGTATTTT
V: TRBV2
J: TRBJ2-3
size: .
D: .

CDR3: CASSLLAGGTGNEQFF
DNA: TGTGCCAGCAGCTTACTAGCGGGGGGAACCGGGAATGAGCAGTTCTTC
V: TRBV11-3
J: TRBJ2-1
size: .
D: TRBD2

CDR3: CAWSAGLMGYEQYF
DNA: TGTGCCTGGAGCGCGGGACTTATGGGCTACGAGCAGTACTTC
V: TRBV30
J: TRBJ2-7
size: .
D: .

CDR3: CASSREFADTQYF
DNA: TGCGCCAGCAGCCGGGAGTTTGCAGATACGCAGTATTTT
V: TRBV4-3
J: TRBJ2-3
size: .
D: .

CDR3: CASSPSGGRGNEQYF
DNA: TGTGCCAGCAGCCCCTCAGGGGGAAGGGGGAACGAGCAGTACTTC
V: TRBV5-4
J: TRBJ2-7
size: .
D: TRBD1